This TCR beta chain emerged from a study of early T cells in non-severe SARS-CoV-2 infection (dated by TCRdb to about 2021). General notes on the study: Because TCR sequencing relied on bulk RNA taken from unsorted whole blood, pairing of alpha and beta chains was not possible.

Library construction relied on 5' RACE. Sequencing relied on a NextSeq 500. The TCR library protocol attached unique molecular identifiers to individual cDNA molecules to correct for sequencing error and PCR bias. Both TCR alpha and beta chains were sequenced, and tight co-correlation was observed between alpha and beta sequence abundances in each sample. In the paper's pipeline: Decombinator V4 was used to annotate TCR sequences for V gene, J gene and CDR3. TCRs were defined as expanded if a significant change between any two time points was detected under a Poisson model with p below 0.0001. TCR abundances were normalised to the total number of TCRs sequenced in each sample and reported as counts per million. TRAV1-2 paired with TRAJ12, TRAJ20 or TRAJ33 defined MAIT TCRs, while TRAV10 paired with TRAJ18 defined iNKT TCRs. VDJdb, accessed 1 November 2021, was searched for CMV, EBV and SARS-CoV-2 annotated TCRs, excluding TCRs annotated for multiple antigens. In TCRdb, the public reads were trimmed at Q25 with fastp and aligned with MiXCR, with productive beta chains retained. Entries that share a CDR3 protein sequence are merged under the most common genes and DNA. Here the V and J calls rest on TCRdb's processing, not on the authors' analysis. Recorded for this sample are approximately 37,000 distinct CDR3 sequences; roughly 5% of them occurred a single time. Together, the top ten hold about 5% of the sample.

The study was a case-control design nested within a healthcare worker cohort in London, UK, with weekly nasopharyngeal swab PCR tests and blood sampling. Healthcare workers were enrolled in the week of the UK lockdown, from 23 to 31 March 2020, and were followed every week for up to 16 weeks. Here is what the overall study found, with its caveats: Matching against VDJdb was skewed toward anti-spike CD8 responses, likely underestimated virus-specific expansions, and missed private and CD4 specificities.

Reading from cysteine to phenylalanine, the CDR3 counts 17 amino acids. Solely the CDR3 DNA is kept, with 51 bases framed from the first base. V loses 0 bases, J loses 2 bases, and the germline ends lie 16 bases apart. CDR1 and CDR2 are read off the germline V gene (reference sequence) as DFQATT and SNEGSKA. This clonotype has only a few counts. Its target antigen remains unknown. Base quality data are lacking; no much larger clone is found one base away. The source is an adult who was a healthcare worker with PCR-confirmed SARS-CoV-2 infection or an uninfected control (not recorded which). This chain joins TRBV20-1 to TRBJ2-2, and TRBD1 may be the D gene, going by 5 matching bases. The material sequenced was whole blood. The DNA reads TGCAGTGCTAGAGATTTACTCAAGGGGCTCAACACCGGGGAGCTGTTTTTT. Its translation is CSARDLLKGLNTGELFF.